This note documents a single T cell receptor beta chain sequence. These data belong to a study of blood T cell repertoires in COVID-19. In the study overall: Samples came from the United States, Italy and Spain, spanning acute and convalescent COVID-19. T cells, B-cell-depleted T cells, or PBMCs supplied cDNA or gDNA.

Germline V lookup: CDR1 SGHRS, CDR2 YFSETQ. This CDR3 has 18 amino acids. The V end lost 4 bases, the J end lost 0 bases, and 21 bases lay between the germline ends. In the study's own analysis: Quantification of nucleated cells was approximated via reference gene primer amplification. Measured with immunoSEQ multiplex PCR; TCRdb has only the in-frame clones, and not every one. The DNA gave D and trimming, while V, J and clone size come from that table. This sample has tens of thousands of clones; approximately 90% occur once, and the top ten carry approximately 3%. The clonotype was recovered from a man aged 45-65 years with active COVID-19. The sequencing input was peripheral blood. The chain combines TRBV5-1 with TRBJ2-3; D is possibly TRBD2 (6 bases). The chain's CDR3 is CASSPKSHGGLSTDTQYF. CDR3 bases: TGCGCCAGCAGCCCGAAATCCCACGGGGGACTTAGCACAGATACGCAGTATTTT.